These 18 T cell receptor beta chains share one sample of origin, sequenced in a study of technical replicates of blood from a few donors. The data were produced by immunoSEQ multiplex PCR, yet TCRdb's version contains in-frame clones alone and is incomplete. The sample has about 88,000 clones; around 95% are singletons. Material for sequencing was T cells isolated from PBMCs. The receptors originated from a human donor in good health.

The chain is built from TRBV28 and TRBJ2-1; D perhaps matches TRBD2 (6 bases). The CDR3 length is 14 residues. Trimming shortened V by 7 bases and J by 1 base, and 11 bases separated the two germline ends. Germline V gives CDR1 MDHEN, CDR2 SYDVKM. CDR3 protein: CASISGHSYNEQFF. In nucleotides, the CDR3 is TGTGCCAGCATAAGCGGGCATTCCTACAATGAGCAGTTCTTC.

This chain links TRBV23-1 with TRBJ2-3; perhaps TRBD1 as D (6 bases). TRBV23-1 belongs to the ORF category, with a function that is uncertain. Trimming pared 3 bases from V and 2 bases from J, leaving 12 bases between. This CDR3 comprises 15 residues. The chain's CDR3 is CASSHRGNDTDTQYF. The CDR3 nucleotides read TGCGCCAGCAGTCACAGGGGTAACGACACAGATACGCAGTATTTT.

Here the CDR3 DNA reads TGTGCCAGCAGCCTAAGCGGGAGGGGATCAGATACGCAGTATTTT. This translates into CASSLSGRGSDTQYF. V gene TRBV28 combines with J gene TRBJ2-3, with 10 bases that match TRBD2. After removal of 6 bases from V and 4 bases from J, the junction contained 7 bases not matched to a gene. CDR1 MDHEN and CDR2 SYDVKM come from the germline V gene. The CDR3 has 15 amino acids.

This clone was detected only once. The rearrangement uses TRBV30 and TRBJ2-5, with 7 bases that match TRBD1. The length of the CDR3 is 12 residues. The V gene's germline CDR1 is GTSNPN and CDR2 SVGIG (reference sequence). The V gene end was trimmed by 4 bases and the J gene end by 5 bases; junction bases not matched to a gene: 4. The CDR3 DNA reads TGTGCCTGGAAGACAGGGCTCGAGACCCAGTACTTC. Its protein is CAWKTGLETQYF.

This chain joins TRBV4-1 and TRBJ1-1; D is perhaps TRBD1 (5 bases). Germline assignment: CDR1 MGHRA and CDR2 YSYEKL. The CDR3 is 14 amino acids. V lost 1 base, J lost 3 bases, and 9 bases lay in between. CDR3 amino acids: CASSQVLGDTEAFF. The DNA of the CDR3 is TGCGCCAGCAGCCAAGTTCTAGGGGACACTGAAGCTTTCTTT.

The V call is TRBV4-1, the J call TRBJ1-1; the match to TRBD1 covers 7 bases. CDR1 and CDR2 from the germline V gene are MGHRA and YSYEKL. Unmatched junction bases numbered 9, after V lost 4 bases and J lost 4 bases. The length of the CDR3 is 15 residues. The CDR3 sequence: CASSPRGGAGTEAFF. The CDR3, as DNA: TGCGCCAGCAGCCCCAGAGGGGGCGCCGGCACTGAAGCTTTCTTT.

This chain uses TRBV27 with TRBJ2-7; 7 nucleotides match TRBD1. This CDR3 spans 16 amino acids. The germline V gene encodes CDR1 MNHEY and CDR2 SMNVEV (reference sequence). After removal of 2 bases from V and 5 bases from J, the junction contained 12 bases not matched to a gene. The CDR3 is CASSLTRQGVRDEQYF. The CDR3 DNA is TGTGCCAGCAGTTTAACCAGACAGGGTGTAAGGGACGAGCAGTACTTC.

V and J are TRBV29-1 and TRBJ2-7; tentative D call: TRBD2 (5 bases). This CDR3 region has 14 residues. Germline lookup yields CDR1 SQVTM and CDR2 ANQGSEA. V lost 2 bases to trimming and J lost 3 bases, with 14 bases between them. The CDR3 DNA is TGCAGCGTTGAAACGGCCGGGATCAACTACGAGCAGTACTTC. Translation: CSVETAGINYEQYF.

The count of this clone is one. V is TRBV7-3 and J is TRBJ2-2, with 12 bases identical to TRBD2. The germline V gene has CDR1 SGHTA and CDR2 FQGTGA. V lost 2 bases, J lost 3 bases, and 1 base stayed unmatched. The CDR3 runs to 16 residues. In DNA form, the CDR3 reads TGTGCCAGCAGCTTACTAGCGGGAGGGTACACCGGGGAGCTGTTTTTT. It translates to CASSLLAGGYTGELFF.

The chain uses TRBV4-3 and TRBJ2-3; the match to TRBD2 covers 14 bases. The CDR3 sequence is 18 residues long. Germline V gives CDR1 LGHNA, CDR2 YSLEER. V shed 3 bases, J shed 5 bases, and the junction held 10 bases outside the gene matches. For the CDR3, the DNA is TGCGCCAGCAGCCACGATTCGGGACTAGCGGGAGAAGAAGATACGCAGTATTTT. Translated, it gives CASSHDSGLAGEEDTQYF.

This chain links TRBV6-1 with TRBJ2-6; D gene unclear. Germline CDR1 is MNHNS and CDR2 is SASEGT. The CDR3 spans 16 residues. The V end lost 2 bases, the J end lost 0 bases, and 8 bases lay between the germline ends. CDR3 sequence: CASSERRVSGANVLTF. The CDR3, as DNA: TGTGCCAGCAGTGAACGTCGGGTCTCTGGGGCCAACGTCCTGACTTTC.

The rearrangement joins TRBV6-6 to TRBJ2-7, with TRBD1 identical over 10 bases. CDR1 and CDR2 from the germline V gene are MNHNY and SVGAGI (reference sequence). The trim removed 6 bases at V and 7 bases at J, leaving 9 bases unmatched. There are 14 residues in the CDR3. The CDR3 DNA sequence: TGTGCCAGCAGGGTCGGGACAGGGGCCCTGGAGCAGTACTTC. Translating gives CASRVGTGALEQYF.

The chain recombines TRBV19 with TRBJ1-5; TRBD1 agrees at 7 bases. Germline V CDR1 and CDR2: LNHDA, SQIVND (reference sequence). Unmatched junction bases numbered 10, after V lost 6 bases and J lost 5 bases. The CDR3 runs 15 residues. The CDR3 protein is CASRMDRRAYQPQHF. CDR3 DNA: TGTGCCAGTAGAATGGACAGGCGGGCGTATCAGCCCCAGCATTTT. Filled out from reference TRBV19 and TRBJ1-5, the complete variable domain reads DGGITQSPKYLFRKEGQNVTLSCEQNLNHDAMYWYRQDPGQGLRLIYYSQIVNDFQKGDIAEGYSVSREKKESFPLTVTSAQKNPTAFYLCASRMDRRAYQPQHFGDGTRLSIL.

The CDR3 region is CASSQRLAGGTDTQYF. CDR3 in DNA: TGTGCCAGCAGCCAAAGACTAGCGGGAGGAACAGATACGCAGTATTTT. The chain recombines TRBV4-2 with TRBJ2-3; the match to TRBD2 covers 13 bases. CDR1 and CDR2 from the germline V gene are LGHNA and YNFKEQ. The ends lost 2 bases at V and 3 bases at J; junction bases unmatched: 2. The CDR3 runs to 16 residues.

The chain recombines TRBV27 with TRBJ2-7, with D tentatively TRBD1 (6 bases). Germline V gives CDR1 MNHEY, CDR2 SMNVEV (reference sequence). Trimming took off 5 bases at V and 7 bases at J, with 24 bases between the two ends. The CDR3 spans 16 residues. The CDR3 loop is CASSPIGPQGAVEQYF. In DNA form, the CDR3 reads TGTGCCAGCAGTCCAATAGGGCCACAGGGTGCGGTTGAGCAGTACTTC.

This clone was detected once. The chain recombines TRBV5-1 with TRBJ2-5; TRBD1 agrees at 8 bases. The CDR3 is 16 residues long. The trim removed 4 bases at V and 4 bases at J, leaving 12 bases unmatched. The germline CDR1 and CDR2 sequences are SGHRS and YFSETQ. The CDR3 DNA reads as TGCGCCAGCAGCCCCAACGGACAGGGAGGAAGAGAGACCCAGTACTTC. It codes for CASSPNGQGGRETQYF.

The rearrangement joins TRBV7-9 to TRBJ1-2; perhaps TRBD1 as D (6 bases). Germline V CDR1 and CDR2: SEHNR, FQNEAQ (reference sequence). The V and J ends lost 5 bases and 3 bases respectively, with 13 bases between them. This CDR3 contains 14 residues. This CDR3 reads CASSPGAGDYGYTF. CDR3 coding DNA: TGTGCCAGCAGCCCTGGGGCAGGGGACTATGGCTACACCTTC.

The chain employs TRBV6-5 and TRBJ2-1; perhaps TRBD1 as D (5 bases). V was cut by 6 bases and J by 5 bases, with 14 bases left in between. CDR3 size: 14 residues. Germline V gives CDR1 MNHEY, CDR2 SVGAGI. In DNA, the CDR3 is TGTGCCAGCAGCGAGGACAAGATCGACAATGAGCAGTTCTTC. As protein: CASSEDKIDNEQFF.